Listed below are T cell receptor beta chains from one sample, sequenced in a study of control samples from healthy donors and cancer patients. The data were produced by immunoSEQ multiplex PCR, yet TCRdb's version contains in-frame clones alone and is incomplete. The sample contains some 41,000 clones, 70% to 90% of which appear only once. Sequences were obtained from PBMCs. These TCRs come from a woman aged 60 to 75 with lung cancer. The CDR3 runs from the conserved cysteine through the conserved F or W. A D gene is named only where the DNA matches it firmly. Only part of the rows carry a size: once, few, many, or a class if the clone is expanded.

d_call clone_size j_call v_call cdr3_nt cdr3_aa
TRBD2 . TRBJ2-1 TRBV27 TGTGCCAGCAGCCTAGCGGGAGGGGGGTACAATGAGCAGTTCTTC CASSLAGGGYNEQFF
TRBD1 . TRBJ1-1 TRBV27 TGTGCCAGCAGTCGGGGAGGGGGCTTGAACACTGAAGCTTTCTTT CASSRGGGLNTEAFF
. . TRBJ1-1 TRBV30 TGTGCCTGGAGTGCAGGGAACACTGAAGCTTTCTTT CAWSAGNTEAFF
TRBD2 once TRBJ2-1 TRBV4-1 TGCGCCAGCAGCCCTACGCGGGAGGTCTCCTACAATGAGCAGTTCTTC CASSPTREVSYNEQFF
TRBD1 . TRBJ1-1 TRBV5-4 TGTGCCAGCATCGAGGGGGCGAACACTGAAGCTTTCTTT CASIEGANTEAFF
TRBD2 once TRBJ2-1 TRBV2 TGTGCCAGCAGTGTCCCTAGCGGGAGATTCCCGCCCTACAATGAGCAGTTCTTC CASSVPSGRFPPYNEQFF
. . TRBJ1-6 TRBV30 TGCGCACAAGGAGGGAGCTCCTATAATTCACCCCTCCACTTT CAQGGSSYNSPLHF
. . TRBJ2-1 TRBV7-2 TGTGCCAGCAGCTTAGGGCCGATTTCCTACAATGAGCAGTTCTTC CASSLGPISYNEQFF
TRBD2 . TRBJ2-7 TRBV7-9 TGTGCCAGCAGCCGCGGGGCGGGAGTTAACGAGCAGTACTTC CASSRGAGVNEQYF
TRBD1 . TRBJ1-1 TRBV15 TGTGCCACCAGCAGAAGACAGGGTCGGACTGAAGCTTTCTTT CATSRRQGRTEAFF
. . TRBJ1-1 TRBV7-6 TGTGCCAGCAGCTTAGGTTTAGAAGGTGAAGCTTTCTTT CASSLGLEGEAFF
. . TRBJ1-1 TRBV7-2 TGTGCCAGCAGCTTATTCCACGGACAGAACACTGAAGCTTTCTTT CASSLFHGQNTEAFF
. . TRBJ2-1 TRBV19 TGTGCCAGTAGTCCGTCGGGGGCTAGGGAGCAGTTCTTC CASSPSGAREQFF
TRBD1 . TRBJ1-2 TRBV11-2 TGTGCCAGCAGCTTTGACAGGGGCTATGGCTACACCTTC CASSFDRGYGYTF
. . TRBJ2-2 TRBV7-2 TGTGCCAGCAGCTTAGTATCTACGAACACCGGGGAGCTGTTTTTT CASSLVSTNTGELFF
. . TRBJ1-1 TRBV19 TGTGCCAGTAGTATTTCAGTGAACACTGAAGCTTTCTTT CASSISVNTEAFF
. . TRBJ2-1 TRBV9 TGTGCCAGCAGCGCCCTTAGGGCCTATGGCAATGAGCAGTTCTTC CASSALRAYGNEQFF
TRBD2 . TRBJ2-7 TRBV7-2 TGTGCCAGCAGCGGACGTCTATTGAGGGTAGCGGGAGCCTACGAGCAGTACTTC CASSGRLLRVAGAYEQYF